This entry features one T cell receptor beta chain sequence. Which antigen it targets is not known. Base qualities are not at hand, and no much larger clone is one base apart. In the germline V gene, CDR1 corresponds to SGDLS and CDR2 to YYNGEE. From V the trimming removes 4 bases and from J it removes 5 bases, while the gene matches leave 6 bases of the junction unaccounted for. The CDR3 holds 14 amino acids from the cysteine to the phenylalanine. The retained sequence is limited to the CDR3, 42 bases, with the frame set at the first base. TCRbeta CDR3 regions were amplified from genomic DNA by means of the immunoSEQ Assay, a bias-controlled multiplex PCR. Per the original workflow: Within the assay, amplification of reference gene primers was used to estimate how many nucleated cells each sample contained. To quantify the absolute abundance of each unique TCRbeta CDR3 rearrangement, sequence reads were collapsed and filtered. For each sample, productive Simpson clonality was calculated by taking the square root of Simpson's diversity index across productive rearrangements. Not all clones reach the TCRdb copy of this immuneACCESS table, which keeps in-frame sequences only. Checked studies attribute under half of the gap to unresolved V genes and leave the rest unexplained. The V and J calls and clone size are taken from that table; D and trimming were inferred from the DNA. The sample table lists 390,000 or so clones, almost 90% of them with a count of one. In total, the top ten clones hold 6.5% to 7% of the sample.

Each collaborating institution followed its own protocols to collect whole blood in K2EDTA tubes. For TCRbeta analysis, collaborator samples were shipped as frozen whole blood, as isolated PBMCs, or as DNA extracted from either sample type. This specimen comes from a study of blood T cell repertoires in COVID-19 (dated by TCRdb to about 2020). The study in broad terms: Samples covering the acute and convalescent phases of COVID-19 were provided by collaborators in the United States, Italy and Spain. Samples came from the ongoing ImmuneRACE study (first 160 participants) plus 1,254 subjects from 6 global collaborators. The repertoires were released in a freely available public database intended as a resource for research on the immune response to SARS-CoV-2. The prospective study material was composed of cDNA or gDNA derived from T cells, B-cell-depleted T cells, or PBMCs. Sample metadata almost always included a de-identified subject ID, COVID-19 status, age in years and sex. The dataset comprised deeply sampled blood TCRbeta repertoires from subjects exposed to, actively infected with, or recovered from COVID-19. Where available, HLA class I and class II types were taken from metadata supplied by the sample provider and were not determined by assay-based typing. The study at large found these results: The amount of clinical and demographic metadata varied by source and participant and was provided uncurated.

The receptor was isolated from a man between 18 and 35 years old with active or convalescent COVID-19. Sequences were obtained from peripheral blood. The sequence links TRBV9 to TRBJ2-5; 9 nucleotides in the junction match TRBD1. The nucleotide sequence reads TGTGCCAGCAGCCGAGGGACAGGGAAGGAGACCCAGTACTTC. It encodes CASSRGTGKETQYF.